These 27 T cell receptor beta chains were sequenced from one sample in a study of T cell responses to AZD1222 COVID-19 vaccine. Measured with immunoSEQ multiplex PCR; TCRdb has only the in-frame clones, and not every one. Of about 93,000 clones in the sample, 80% to 90% were seen once. The specimen was peripheral blood, collected on day 0 of AZD1222 vaccination. These receptors were obtained from an adult in good health.

This clone has just a few counts. V and J are TRBV7-3 and TRBJ2-7; unclear D gene. The CDR3 is made up of 12 amino acids. V was cut by 5 bases and J by 3 bases, with 8 bases left in between. The germline gives CDR1 SGHTA, CDR2 FQGTGA. The CDR3 loop is CASSADGYEQYF. CDR3 nucleotide sequence: TGTGCCAGCAGCGCCGACGGCTACGAGCAGTACTTC.

The rearrangement joins TRBV5-6 to TRBJ2-3; 8 nucleotides align to TRBD2. This CDR3 is 16 amino acids long. Germline V CDR1 and CDR2: SGHDT, YYEEEE. V dropped 0 bases and J dropped 6; count of bases not matched to a gene: 9. The DNA of the CDR3 is TGTGCCAGCAGCTTGGCTGGACTAGCCCCCGGGGATACGCAGTATTTT. Translated, it gives CASSLAGLAPGDTQYF.

The genes are TRBV2 and TRBJ1-5; 8 bases fit TRBD1. Germline CDR1 is SNHLY and CDR2 is FYNNEI. This CDR3 is 14 amino acids long. Trimming removed 8 bases from V and 4 bases from J; junction bases left unmatched: 7. The CDR3 loop is CASDGQGLNQPQHF. The CDR3 DNA is TGTGCCAGCGACGGACAGGGACTTAATCAGCCCCAGCATTTT.

This sequence joins TRBV2 and TRBJ2-2, with a possible D match to TRBD2 (5 bases). Trimming removed 5 bases at V and 6 bases at J, with 13 bases between. The CDR3 consists of 14 residues. Germline V gene lookup returns CDR1 SNHLY and CDR2 FYNNEI. The CDR3 bases are TGTGCCAGCAGTCCCCCGGGAAGGGCCGGGGAGCTGTTTTTT. The encoded protein is CASSPPGRAGELFF.

The V gene is TRBV18, the J gene TRBJ1-1; 8 bases map to TRBD1. Germline lookup yields CDR1 KGHSH and CDR2 LQKENI. This CDR3 spans 13 amino acids. V was clipped by 6 bases and J by 5 bases; unmatched bases: 5. The chain's CDR3 is CASSRTGTTEAFF. CDR3 DNA: TGTGCCAGCTCTAGGACAGGGACGACTGAAGCTTTCTTT.

The chain joins TRBV20-1 to TRBJ1-6; D gene uncertain. The V end lost 4 bases, the J end lost 6 bases, and 13 bases lay between the germline ends. The CDR3 covers 14 residues. Germline values: CDR1 DFQATT, CDR2 SNEGSKA (reference sequence). CDR3: CSAIEVLPNSPLHF. DNA for the CDR3: TGCAGTGCTATTGAGGTCTTACCTAATTCACCCCTCCACTTT.

J is TRBJ1-1 and V is TRBV7-3; no reliable D call. V lost 4 bases, J lost 1 base, and 7 bases lay in between. The CDR3 runs 13 residues. Germline CDR1 reads SGHTA; CDR2 reads FQGTGA. The CDR3 protein is CASSSTRNTEAFF. DNA of the CDR3: TGTGCCAGCAGCTCCACACGGAACACTGAAGCTTTCTTT.

V usage is TRBV7-2 and J usage is TRBJ2-1; 10 nucleotides agree with TRBD1. CDR3 length: 16 residues. Germline lookup yields CDR1 SGHTA and CDR2 FQGNSA. V trimming: 1 base; J trimming: 6 bases; junction bases outside the gene matches: 6. CDR3 sequence: CASSLGFGDRGNEQFF. The DNA for the CDR3 is TGTGCCAGCAGCTTAGGATTTGGGGACAGGGGCAATGAGCAGTTCTTC.

This chain joins TRBV7-9 and TRBJ2-1, with TRBD1 as a possible D gene (5 bases). Germline loops: CDR1 SEHNR, CDR2 FQNEAQ (reference sequence). CDR3 length equals 13 residues. V was shortened by 0 bases and J by 10 bases, with 10 bases between the two germline ends. The CDR3 DNA is TGTGCCAGCAGCTTAGCCGCAGGGTCAGAGCAGTTCTTC. This encodes CASSLAAGSEQFF.

The CDR3 here is CAISDSQGQAKNIQYF. As DNA, the CDR3 is TGTGCCATCAGTGATTCTCAGGGACAAGCCAAAAACATTCAGTACTTC. The genes are TRBV10-3 and TRBJ2-4, with D possibly TRBD1 on 6 matching bases. Trimming stripped 3 bases from V and 0 bases from J, with 12 bases between. CDR3 length: 16 residues. Per germline, CDR1 ENHRY and CDR2 SYGVKD.

The chain carries TRBV3-1 (or the pseudogene TRBV3-2) and TRBJ1-1; TRBD1 matches at 7 bases. Trimming cost V 4 bases and J 1 base; bases outside gene matches: 3. The CDR3 loop spans 14 amino acids. The V gene's germline CDR1 is LGHDT and CDR2 YNNKEL (reference sequence). Written as DNA, the CDR3 is TGTGCCAGCAGCCTGGGACAGAAGAACACTGAAGCTTTCTTT. It translates to CASSLGQKNTEAFF.

This rearrangement joins TRBV10-3 to TRBJ2-5; D unresolved. This CDR3 is 13 amino acids long. The V gene lost 6 bases and the J gene lost 3 bases, with 11 bases spanning the gap. Germline V gene sequence: CDR1 ENHRY, CDR2 SYGVKD. CDR3 DNA: TGTGCCATCAGGAGCCAGGTCGAAGAGACCCAGTACTTC. It is translated as CAIRSQVEETQYF.

A note on this clone: Other DNA sequences of this sample code for an identical CDR3. Written as DNA, the CDR3 is TGTGCCAGCAGCGTTGAGGGAGGGGCAGATACGCAGTATTTT. This translates into CASSVEGGADTQYF. The chain has TRBV9 and TRBJ2-3; 7 bases align to TRBD2. This CDR3 is built from 14 residues. Germline CDR1 reads SGDLS; CDR2 reads YYNGEE. V gave up 2 bases and J gave up 4 bases; unmatched junction bases: 4.

This clone has a single count. The chain recombines TRBV6-1 with TRBJ2-7; D not resolved. Germline CDR1 is MNHNS and CDR2 is SASEGT. The CDR3 length is 13 residues. V gave up 0 bases and J gave up 3 bases, with 6 bases separating them. The CDR3: CASSEADLYEQYF. Written as DNA, the CDR3 is TGTGCCAGCAGTGAAGCGGACCTCTACGAGCAGTACTTC.

V and J are TRBV5-1 and TRBJ2-1; 7 nucleotides line up with TRBD2. The junction had 4 bases not matched to a gene; V was cut back by 4 bases and J by 6 bases. The CDR3 is 13 residues long. Looked up from germline, CDR1 is SGHRS and CDR2 is YFSETQ. The CDR3 DNA reads as TGCGCCAGCAGCCTAGCGGCGGCCAATGAGCAGTTCTTC. It specifies CASSLAAANEQFF.

V gene TRBV6-1 combines with J gene TRBJ1-5; a weak D match, TRBD1 (6 bases). The CDR3 consists of 16 residues. Trimming removed 0 bases at V and 7 bases at J, with 16 bases between. Looked up from germline, CDR1 is MNHNS and CDR2 is SASEGT. The CDR3 here is CASSEAPGGAGQPQHF. CDR3 in DNA: TGTGCCAGCAGTGAAGCGCCCGGGGGCGCAGGGCAGCCCCAGCATTTT.

V gene TRBV6-5 combines with J gene TRBJ1-4, with a tentative D call TRBD1 (5 bases). There are 13 residues in the CDR3. Germline V gene sequence: CDR1 MNHEY, CDR2 SVGAGI. V lost 5 bases and J lost 5, with 9 bases in between. CDR3 DNA sequence: TGTGCCAGCAGTCGACGGGGGAATGAAAAACTGTTTTTT. It translates to CASSRRGNEKLFF.

This rearrangement joins TRBV4-1 to TRBJ1-1; 11 bases match TRBD1. This CDR3 is 17 amino acids long. J lost 6 bases, V lost 3 bases, and 12 bases had no gene match. CDR1 MGHRA and CDR2 YSYEKL come from the germline V gene. CDR3 protein: CASSQAPMDRGRSEAFF. The CDR3, as DNA: TGCGCCAGCAGCCAGGCACCGATGGACAGGGGGCGATCTGAAGCTTTCTTT.

CDR3 protein: CASSLYRGGGPQETQYF. Written as DNA, the CDR3 is TGCGCCAGCAGCCTTTATAGGGGCGGGGGTCCACAAGAGACCCAGTACTTC. The V call is TRBV5-1, the J call TRBJ2-5; 7 positions agree with TRBD2. Germline V lookup: CDR1 SGHRS, CDR2 YFSETQ. The CDR3 covers 17 residues. Trimming took 4 bases from V and 2 from J; bases not matched to a gene: 14.

V is TRBV24-1 and J is TRBJ1-1, with D unresolved. Germline V gene lookup returns CDR1 KGHDR and CDR2 SFDVKD. The CDR3 sequence is 13 residues long. Trimming removed 3 bases at V and 4 bases at J, with 8 bases between. The CDR3 DNA reads TGTGCCACCAGTGATGCGTGGGGCACTGAAGCTTTCTTT. Its translation: CATSDAWGTEAFF.

The chain employs TRBV7-3 and TRBJ2-4, with no clear D. This CDR3 is built from 14 residues. Between the trimmed V and J ends, which lost 4 bases and 4 bases, there was a span of 11 bases. Per the germline V gene, CDR1 is SGHTA and CDR2 is FQGTGA. The CDR3 DNA is TGTGCCAGCAGCTCAGGACCGCGGAAAAACATTCAGTACTTC. Residues: CASSSGPRKNIQYF.

The chain links TRBV27 to TRBJ1-2; D is undetermined. The V gene lost 5 bases and the J gene lost 5 bases, with 18 bases spanning the gap. CDR3 length: 15 residues. In germline, CDR1 is MNHEY, CDR2 SMNVEV (reference sequence). In DNA form, the CDR3 reads TGTGCCAGCAGTCCCTTACAGAACCAATGGTATGGCTACACCTTC. Translation: CASSPLQNQWYGYTF.

DNA of the CDR3: TGTGCCAGCAGCGGCATCGACAGGACTGCAACCTACGAGCAGTACTTC. It encodes CASSGIDRTATYEQYF. This chain links TRBV11-1 with TRBJ2-7, with D possibly being TRBD1 (6 bases). From germline, CDR1 is SGHAT and CDR2 FQDESV (reference sequence). Trimming shortened V by 5 bases and J by 2 bases, and 19 bases separated the two germline ends. The CDR3 is 16 residues long. The full variable domain, with the rest looked up from reference TRBV11-1 and TRBJ2-7, is EAEVAQSPRYKITEKSQAVAFWCDPISGHATLYWYRQILGQGPELLVQFQDESVVDDSQLPKDRFSAERLKGVDSTLKIQPAELGDSAMYLCASSGIDRTATYEQYFGPGTRLTVT.

The chain carries TRBV5-6 and TRBJ1-3; 11 nucleotides line up with TRBD1. V gave up 4 bases and J gave up 2 bases; unmatched junction bases: 5. Germline assignment: CDR1 SGHDT and CDR2 YYEEEE. This CDR3 has 16 residues. The CDR3 nucleotides read TGTGCCAGCAGCAACGCGGGACAGGGGGCTGGAAACACCATATATTTT. Protein product: CASSNAGQGAGNTIYF. Filled out from reference TRBV5-6 and TRBJ1-3, the complete variable domain reads DAGVTQSPTHLIKTRGQQVTLRCSPKSGHDTVSWYQQALGQGPQFIFQYYEEEERQRGNFPDRFSGHQFPNYSSELNVNALLLGDSALYLCASSNAGQGAGNTIYFGEGSWLTVV.

The chain joins TRBV5-1 to TRBJ2-7; TRBD2 matches at 13 bases. V shed 3 bases and J 10 bases; nucleotides not matched to a gene: 7. The CDR3 contains 14 residues. Germline V gene lookup returns CDR1 SGHRS and CDR2 YFSETQ. The CDR3 nucleotides are TGCGCCAGCAGCTCCGGACTAGCGGGAGACTACCAGTACTTC. Translated: CASSSGLAGDYQYF.

The chain joins TRBV7-2 to TRBJ1-2; D gene ambiguous. Trimming took 2 bases from V and 0 from J, leaving 7 bases between them. CDR1 is SGHTA and CDR2 is FQGNSA in the germline V gene. There are 14 residues in the CDR3. The CDR3 spells CASSLSLSNYGYTF. CDR3 nucleotides: TGTGCCAGCAGCTTATCTCTTTCTAACTATGGCTACACCTTC.

The chain couples TRBV27 to TRBJ2-4, with D unclear. CDR3 size: 16 residues. V gave up 1 base and J gave up 0 bases, with 10 bases separating them. CDR1 MNHEY and CDR2 SMNVEV come from the germline V gene (reference sequence). The CDR3 sequence is CASSLFGNLAKNIQYF. The DNA of the CDR3 is TGTGCCAGCAGTTTATTCGGCAATCTAGCCAAAAACATTCAGTACTTC.